The following is a T cell receptor beta chain sequence with its context. This entry is derived from a study of blood T cell repertoires in COVID-19. Turning to the study itself: The analysed material was cDNA or gDNA that came from T cells, B-cell-depleted T cells, or PBMCs.

Original data processing: How many nucleated cells were present was estimated from reference gene primer amplification. This table comes from immunoSEQ multiplex PCR, and its TCRdb copy is limited to in-frame clones, with some not included. V, J and clone size are those of that table, while D and trimming were read from the DNA. The sample includes about 480,000 clones, 75% to 90% seen only once; the top ten take 0.75% to 0.9%. Sequenced: peripheral blood. This TCR derives from a man aged 18 to 30 with COVID-19, enrolled during active disease.

The CDR3, as DNA: TGTGCCAGCATTTGGGGACAGGGGGGAAATCAGCCCCAGCATTTT. As protein: CASIWGQGGNQPQHF. The chain uses TRBV28 and TRBJ1-5; TRBD1 agrees at 11 bases. The CDR3 has 15 amino acids. Trimming removed 7 bases from V and 4 bases from J; junction bases left unmatched: 6. CDR1 is MDHEN and CDR2 is SYDVKM in the germline V gene.